These 10 T cell receptor beta chains originate from one sample sequenced in a study of T cell responses to AZD1222 COVID-19 vaccine. Libraries were prepared by immunoSEQ multiplex PCR; TCRdb keeps only in-frame clonotypes and omits some of them. The sample has some 130,000 clones, approximately 94% seen once. Sequencing used peripheral blood, obtained on day 0 of AZD1222 vaccination. These receptors all come from an adult in good health.

This clone was recorded only once. This rearrangement joins TRBV19 to TRBJ1-5, with 8 bases fitting TRBD1. V shed 3 bases and J 6 bases; nucleotides not matched to a gene: 13. From germline, CDR1 is LNHDA and CDR2 SQIVND (reference sequence). The CDR3 is 17 residues long. The CDR3 loop reads CASSIVGRPGGGQPQHF. Written as DNA, the CDR3 is TGTGCCAGTAGTATTGTGGGCCGGCCAGGGGGCGGTCAGCCCCAGCATTTT. The full variable domain, in which reference TRBV19 and TRBJ1-5 provide the parts outside the CDR3, is DGGITQSPKYLFRKEGQNVTLSCEQNLNHDAMYWYRQDPGQGLRLIYYSQIVNDFQKGDIAEGYSVSREKKESFPLTVTSAQKNPTAFYLCASSIVGRPGGGQPQHFGDGTRLSIL.

The CDR3 sequence is CASSTGDRYTGELFF. The CDR3 region has the DNA TGTGCCAGTAGTACAGGGGACAGATACACCGGGGAGCTGTTTTTT. This chain links TRBV19 with TRBJ2-2; 7 bases match TRBD1. V gave up 4 bases and J gave up 3 bases; unmatched junction bases: 5. The CDR3 spans 15 residues. CDR1 and CDR2 from the germline V gene are LNHDA and SQIVND (reference sequence).

J is TRBJ2-3 and V is TRBV7-2, with 8 bases matching TRBD2. With V trimmed by 2 bases and J by 4 bases, 2 bases remained unmatched. The CDR3 contains 14 residues. CDR1 and CDR2 from the germline V gene are SGHTA and FQGNSA. The CDR3 spells CASSLKRGSDTQYF. Here the CDR3 DNA reads TGTGCCAGCAGCTTAAAGCGGGGGTCAGATACGCAGTATTTT. Full variable domain (outside the CDR3, taken from reference TRBV7-2 and TRBJ2-3): GAGVSQSPSNKVTEKGKDVELRCDPISGHTALYWYRQSLGQGLEFLIYFQGNSAPDKSGLPSDRFSAERTGGSVSTLTIQRTQQEDSAVYLCASSLKRGSDTQYFGPGTRLTVL.

Only one count was recorded for this clone. The J gene is TRBJ2-7, the V gene TRBV6-5; perhaps TRBD1 as D (5 bases). The CDR3 covers 13 residues. The V gene's germline CDR1 is MNHEY and CDR2 SVGAGI. Trimming took 3 bases from V and 6 from J, leaving 12 bases between them. CDR3 amino acids: CASSYRQGFEQYF. CDR3 in DNA: TGTGCCAGCAGTTATAGGCAGGGCTTCGAGCAGTACTTC.

The chain combines TRBV27 with TRBJ2-1; tentatively, D is TRBD2 (6 bases). Trimming shortened V by 5 bases and J by 4 bases, and 9 bases separated the two germline ends. CDR3 size: 13 residues. Germline V lookup: CDR1 MNHEY, CDR2 SMNVEV (reference sequence). CDR3 in amino acids: CASSTGLYNEQFF. Written as DNA, the CDR3 is TGTGCCAGCAGTACGGGACTTTACAATGAGCAGTTCTTC.

This sequence joins TRBV28 and TRBJ2-3, with D tentatively TRBD2 (6 bases). Trimming shortened V by 1 base and J by 6 bases, and 23 bases separated the two germline ends. CDR1 and CDR2 (germline): MDHEN, SYDVKM. The CDR3 is 18 residues long. The CDR3 DNA reads as TGTGCCAGCAGTTTATTGGCGGGGTGGCCCGGGAGTTTGGATACGCAGTATTTT. Its translation is CASSLLAGWPGSLDTQYF.

J is TRBJ1-2 and V is TRBV28, with D possibly being TRBD1 (5 bases). Germline V gene lookup returns CDR1 MDHEN and CDR2 SYDVKM. The CDR3 is made up of 13 amino acids. The V end lost 6 bases, the J end lost 8 bases, and 16 bases lay between the germline ends. DNA of the CDR3: TGTGCCAGCAGAGGAATGCAGGGAGGGGGCTACACCTTC. This encodes CASRGMQGGGYTF.

The gene calls are TRBV7-3 and TRBJ2-1; no definite D call. V lost 2 bases to trimming and J lost 0 bases, with 8 bases between them. Germline CDR1 is SGHTA and CDR2 is FQGTGA. The CDR3 is 15 amino acids. The CDR3 reads CASSLASRSYNEQFF. In DNA, the CDR3 is TGTGCCAGCAGCTTAGCCTCCCGCTCCTACAATGAGCAGTTCTTC.

This clone showed up just once. The CDR3: CASSQGQGFADTQYF. DNA of the CDR3: TGTGCCAGCAGCCAGGGACAGGGGTTCGCAGATACGCAGTATTTT. The V and J genes are TRBV6-5 and TRBJ2-3; 10 bases fit TRBD1. Germline V lookup: CDR1 MNHEY, CDR2 SVGAGI. Trimming took 6 bases from V and 4 from J; bases not matched to a gene: 7. The CDR3 is made up of 15 amino acids.

V usage is TRBV3-1 (or the pseudogene TRBV3-2) and J usage is TRBJ2-1, with D uncertain. The V gene's germline CDR1 is LGHDT and CDR2 YNNKEL (reference sequence). CDR3 length equals 16 residues. The V gene lost 4 bases and the J gene lost 8 bases, with 21 bases spanning the gap. The CDR3 sequence: CASSLSPGIRLDEQFF. The DNA of the CDR3 is TGTGCCAGCAGCCTAAGTCCAGGAATTCGTCTAGATGAGCAGTTCTTC.